Reported below is one T cell receptor (beta chain). The target antigen is unknown. Trimming took 5 bases from V and 5 from J, leaving 7 bases between them. CDR3 length: 12 amino acids. Within the library, unique molecular identifiers were attached to each individual cDNA molecule. A single record per CDR3 protein comes from TCRdb applying MiXCR to the RACE reads. The sample has some 180,000 distinct CDR3 sequences; approximately 20% are singletons. The data originate from a study of human T cells and chemical hapten exposure. Whole-study results and caveats: TCRs above 1 in 1000 frequency stayed constant with DPC sensitization. Compared to controls, expanded TCRs made significantly more large clusters of similar CDR3s.

Time point of the sample: patch test 1, 2 weeks after DPC sensitization. Treatment denoted: therapeutic diphenylcyclopropenone sensitization with weekly scalp DPC. It was unfractionated whole blood from which total RNA was extracted. The source is a woman aged 50 to 60 with alopecia areata. Some clones in this sample may be carry-over from other donors' samples. This chain joins TRBV12-3 or TRBV12-4 and TRBJ1-5; TRBD1 is a possible D gene (6 bases). The specimen comprised whole blood, sampled in connection with sensitization to the hapten diphenylcyclopropenone (DPC). Written as DNA, the CDR3 is TGTGCCAGCAGTCGGACAGATCAGCCCCAGCATTTT. Its protein is CASSRTDQPQHF.